A single sample is the source of the 20 T cell receptor beta chains below, sequenced in a study of blood T cell repertoires in COVID-19. TCRdb's table, derived via immunoSEQ multiplex PCR, lists solely in-frame clones and lacks some. The table lists 400,000 or so clones, around nine tenths of them singletons. The specimen sequenced was peripheral blood. Source of these receptors: a woman between 40 and 50 years old with COVID-19, enrolled during active disease.

The genes are TRBV27 and TRBJ1-2, with 8 bases lining up with TRBD1. Germline CDR1 reads MNHEY; CDR2 reads SMNVEV (reference sequence). Trimming removed 5 bases from V and 0 bases from J; junction bases left unmatched: 8. The CDR3 extends over 16 amino acids. In DNA, the CDR3 is TGTGCCAGCAGTCCCCGGACAGGGTCCCCTAACTATGGCTACACCTTC. Translation gives CASSPRTGSPNYGYTF.

The chain has TRBV3-1 (or the pseudogene TRBV3-2) and TRBJ2-3; 11 bases align to TRBD2. CDR1 LGHDT and CDR2 YNNKEL come from the germline V gene (reference sequence). CDR3 length: 15 amino acids. V lost 5 bases, J lost 6 bases, and 7 bases stayed unmatched. The CDR3 DNA follows: TGTGCCAGCAGCGGGTTAGCGGGGGGGCAGGATACGCAGTATTTT. Residues: CASSGLAGGQDTQYF.

This chain uses TRBV11-1 with TRBJ1-4, with D possibly being TRBD1 (6 bases). The CDR3 covers 16 residues. From germline, CDR1 is SGHAT and CDR2 FQDESV (reference sequence). V lost 6 bases to trimming and J lost 2 bases, with 16 bases between them. The CDR3 loop reads CASRRTGIVTNEKLFF. For the CDR3, the DNA is TGTGCCAGCAGGAGAACAGGGATTGTGACTAATGAAAAACTGTTTTTT.

The rearrangement links TRBV30 to TRBJ2-7; 8 positions agree with TRBD1. J lost 2 bases, V lost 2 bases, and 2 bases had no gene match. The CDR3 totals 13 residues. CDR1 and CDR2 from the germline V gene are GTSNPN and SVGIG (reference sequence). CDR3 residues: CAWSSQGAYEQYF. CDR3 bases: TGTGCCTGGAGTTCACAGGGGGCCTACGAGCAGTACTTC.

V and J are TRBV5-1 and TRBJ2-1; D is uncertain. V lost 3 bases and J lost 8, with 12 bases in between. CDR1 and CDR2 (germline): SGHRS, YFSETQ. The CDR3 totals 13 residues. CDR3 DNA sequence: TGCGCCAGCAGCTATACAGTGGCAGATGAGCAGTTCTTC. Translation: CASSYTVADEQFF.

This chain links TRBV6-5 with TRBJ2-7; 13 positions match TRBD2. Germline V gene lookup returns CDR1 MNHEY and CDR2 SVGAGI. With V trimmed by 7 bases and J by 2 bases, 5 bases remained unmatched. The CDR3 loop spans 15 amino acids. The CDR3 is CASTTGTSGAYEQYF. CDR3 nucleotide sequence: TGTGCCAGCACCACGGGGACTAGCGGGGCCTACGAGCAGTACTTC.

The rearrangement uses TRBV29-1 and TRBJ2-2, with 13 nucleotides matching TRBD2. The germline gives CDR1 SQVTM, CDR2 ANQGSEA. The CDR3 sequence is 18 residues long. V lost 4 bases and J lost 7; bases outside the gene matches: 15. CDR3 loop: CSVGTPRTSGSLVGELFF. The CDR3 DNA reads TGCAGCGTTGGAACCCCCCGGACTAGCGGGAGTTTGGTCGGGGAGCTGTTTTTT.

The J gene is TRBJ2-7, the V gene TRBV2, with 7 bases matching TRBD1. Trimming took 7 bases from V and 3 from J; bases not matched to a gene: 12. From germline, CDR1 is SNHLY and CDR2 FYNNEI. The CDR3 covers 15 residues. CDR3: CASTLNRGANYEQYF. The CDR3 DNA reads TGTGCCAGCACTCTAAACAGGGGCGCAAACTACGAGCAGTACTTC.

V is TRBV7-2 and J is TRBJ1-2; the match to TRBD1 covers 8 bases. V was clipped by 4 bases and J by 5 bases; unmatched bases: 9. CDR1 is SGHTA and CDR2 is FQGNSA in the germline V gene. The CDR3 is made up of 15 amino acids. In DNA, the CDR3 is TGTGCCAGCAGCTCCTCCCCCGGGACAGGTTATGGCTACACCTTC. It translates to CASSSSPGTGYGYTF.

This clone was detected a few times. This chain uses TRBV11-2 with TRBJ1-4, with a possible D match to TRBD1 (5 bases). The germline V gene encodes CDR1 SGHAT and CDR2 FQNNGV. Trimming removed 5 bases at V and 7 bases at J, with 14 bases between. The CDR3 has 14 residues. CDR3 bases: TGTGCCAGCAGCCCGACCGGGGGACTTGAAAAACTGTTTTTT. Translation gives CASSPTGGLEKLFF.

The chain employs TRBV28 and TRBJ1-1; D is unresolved. CDR3 length: 15 amino acids. With 1 base removed from V and 0 bases from J, the gap between germline ends came to 9 bases. CDR1 and CDR2 from the germline V gene are MDHEN and SYDVKM. The CDR3 is CASSLSRPLNTEAFF. Written as DNA, the CDR3 is TGTGCCAGCAGTTTATCTAGACCCTTGAACACTGAAGCTTTCTTT.

This chain uses TRBV29-1 with TRBJ2-6, with TRBD1 as a possible D gene (5 bases). The germline V gene encodes CDR1 SQVTM and CDR2 ANQGSEA. Trimming took off 5 bases at V and 4 bases at J, with 24 bases between the two ends. The CDR3 spans 18 residues. This CDR3 reads CSVSEGQGRMRGANVLTF. CDR3 DNA sequence: TGCAGCGTTTCTGAAGGGCAGGGAAGAATGAGAGGGGCCAACGTCCTGACTTTC.

This clone was seen only a few times. V and J are TRBV5-6 and TRBJ2-2; 10 positions agree with TRBD2. J was trimmed by 4 bases and V by 4 bases; bases with no gene match: 4. This CDR3 is 15 amino acids long. The V gene's germline CDR1 is SGHDT and CDR2 YYEEEE. The CDR3 bases are TGTGCCAGCAGCCCAGCGGGAGGGAGCACCGGGGAGCTGTTTTTT. Translation: CASSPAGGSTGELFF.

The chain joins TRBV6-5 to TRBJ1-5, with D maybe TRBD1 (5 bases). Deletions cut 0 bases from V and 6 bases from J, with 12 bases between. The germline V gene has CDR1 MNHEY and CDR2 SVGAGI. The CDR3 runs to 15 residues. CDR3 sequence: CASSYSRQGFQPQHF. CDR3 sequence (DNA): TGTGCCAGCAGTTACTCGAGGCAGGGATTTCAGCCCCAGCATTTT.

The CDR3 coding sequence is TGTGCCAGCAGCGTAGACAGGGCGAGTGAAGCTTTCTTT. This codes for CASSVDRASEAFF. The chain links TRBV9 to TRBJ1-1; maybe TRBD1 (6 bases). The CDR3 spans 13 residues. V was clipped by 0 bases and J by 7 bases, with 10 bases between them. Germline CDR1 reads SGDLS; CDR2 reads YYNGEE.

The V and J genes are TRBV7-2 and TRBJ1-2, with D perhaps matching TRBD1 (6 bases). Germline-derived CDR1 and CDR2 are SGHTA and FQGNSA. V was cut by 4 bases and J by 4 bases, with 10 bases left in between. The CDR3 contains 13 residues. This CDR3 is CASSSGDSYGYTF. As DNA, the CDR3 is TGTGCCAGCAGCTCAGGGGATTCCTATGGCTACACCTTC.

Turning to this clone: Additional DNA sequences in this sample encode the identical CDR3. The CDR3 here is CASSPGQGGEKLFF. The CDR3 nucleotides read TGTGCCAGCTCACCGGGACAGGGAGGTGAAAAACTGTTTTTT. This sequence joins TRBV18 and TRBJ1-4; 9 nucleotides line up with TRBD1. The CDR3 runs to 14 residues. Losses at the gene ends were 3 bases for V and 7 bases for J; bases not matched to a gene: 3. The germline V gene has CDR1 KGHSH and CDR2 LQKENI.

The genes are TRBV5-4 and TRBJ1-3; D not certain. The germline V and J ends were trimmed by 6 bases and 0 bases, with 7 bases remaining between them. The CDR3 is 13 residues long. Per the germline V gene, CDR1 is SGHNT and CDR2 is YYREEE (reference sequence). This CDR3 reads CASKPGSGNTIYF. Here the CDR3 DNA reads TGTGCCAGCAAGCCGGGCTCTGGAAACACCATATATTTT.

This clone was counted once. The chain is built from TRBV27 and TRBJ2-7, with 8 bases lining up with TRBD2. The CDR3 totals 16 residues. Germline V gene data show CDR1 as MNHEY and CDR2 as SMNVEV (reference sequence). V shed 3 bases and J 0 bases; nucleotides not matched to a gene: 7. CDR3 amino acids: CASSLGGGPDSYEQYF. The CDR3 DNA reads TGTGCCAGCAGTTTGGGCGGGGGGCCTGACTCCTACGAGCAGTACTTC.

The chain employs TRBV7-8 and TRBJ1-3, with 8 bases lining up with TRBD1. Germline CDR1 SGHVS, CDR2 FQNEAQ. The CDR3 length is 15 residues. The ends lost 3 bases at V and 2 bases at J; junction bases unmatched: 3. The CDR3 protein is CASSLDRVTGNTIYF. For the CDR3, the DNA is TGTGCCAGCAGCTTGGACAGGGTTACTGGAAACACCATATATTTT.